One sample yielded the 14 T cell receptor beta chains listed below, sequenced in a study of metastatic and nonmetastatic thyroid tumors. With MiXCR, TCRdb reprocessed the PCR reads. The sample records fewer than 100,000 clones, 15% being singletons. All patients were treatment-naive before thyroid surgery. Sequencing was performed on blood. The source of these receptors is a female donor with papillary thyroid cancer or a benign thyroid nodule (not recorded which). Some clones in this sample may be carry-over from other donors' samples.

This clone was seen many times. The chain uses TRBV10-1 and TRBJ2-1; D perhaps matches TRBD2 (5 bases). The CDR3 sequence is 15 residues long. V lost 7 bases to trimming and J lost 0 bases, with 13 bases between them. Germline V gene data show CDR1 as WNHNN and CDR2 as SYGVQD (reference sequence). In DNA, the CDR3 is TGCGCCAGCACCGTTCGGGGAAGCTCCTACAATGAGCAGTTCTTC. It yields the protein CASTVRGSSYNEQFF.

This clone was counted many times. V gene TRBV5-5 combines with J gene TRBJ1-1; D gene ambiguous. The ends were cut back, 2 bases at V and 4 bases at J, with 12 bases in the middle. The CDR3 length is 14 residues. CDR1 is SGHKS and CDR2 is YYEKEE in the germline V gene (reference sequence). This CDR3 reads CASSLVPGGTEAFF. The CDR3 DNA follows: TGTGCCAGCAGCTTAGTCCCTGGCGGCACTGAAGCTTTCTTT.

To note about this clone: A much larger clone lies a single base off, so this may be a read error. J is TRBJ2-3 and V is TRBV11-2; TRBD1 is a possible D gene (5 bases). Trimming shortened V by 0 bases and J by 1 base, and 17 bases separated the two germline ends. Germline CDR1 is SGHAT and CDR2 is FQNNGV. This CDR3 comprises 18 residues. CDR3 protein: CASSLDYGGAAGTDTQYF. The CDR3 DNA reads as TGTGCCAGCAGCTTAGATTATGGTGGGGCGGCGGGCACAGATACGCAGTATTTT. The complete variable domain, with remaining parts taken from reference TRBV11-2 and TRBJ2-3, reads EAGVAQSPRYKIIEKRQSVAFWCNPISGHATLYWYQQILGQGPKLLIQFQNNGVVDDSQLPKDRFSAERLKGVDSTLKIQPAKLEDSAVYLCASSLDYGGAAGTDTQYFGPGTRLTVL.

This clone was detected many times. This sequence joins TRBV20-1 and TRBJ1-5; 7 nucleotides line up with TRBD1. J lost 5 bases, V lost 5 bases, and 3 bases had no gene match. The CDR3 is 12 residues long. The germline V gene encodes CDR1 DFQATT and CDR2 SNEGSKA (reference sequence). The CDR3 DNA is TGCAGTGCTTTAACAGGGGATCAGCCCCAGCATTTT. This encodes CSALTGDQPQHF.

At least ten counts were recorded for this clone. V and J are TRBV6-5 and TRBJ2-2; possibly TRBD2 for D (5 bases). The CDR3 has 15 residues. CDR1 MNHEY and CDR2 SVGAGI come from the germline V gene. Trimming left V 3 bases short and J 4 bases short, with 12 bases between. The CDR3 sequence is CASSYTATSTGELFF. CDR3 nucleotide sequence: TGTGCCAGCAGTTATACAGCAACTAGCACCGGGGAGCTGTTTTTT.

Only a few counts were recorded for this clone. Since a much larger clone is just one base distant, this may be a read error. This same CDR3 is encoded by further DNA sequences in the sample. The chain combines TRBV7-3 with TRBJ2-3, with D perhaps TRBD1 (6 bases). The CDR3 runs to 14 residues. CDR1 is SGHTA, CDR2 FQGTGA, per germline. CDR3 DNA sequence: TGCGCCAGCAGCTTTGGACAGAACACAGATACGCAGTATTTT. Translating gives CASSFGQNTDTQYF.

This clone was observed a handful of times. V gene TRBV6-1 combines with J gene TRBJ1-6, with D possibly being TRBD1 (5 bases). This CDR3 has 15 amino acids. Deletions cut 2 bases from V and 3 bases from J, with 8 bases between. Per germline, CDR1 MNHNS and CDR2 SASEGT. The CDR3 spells CASSEMGLYNSPLHF. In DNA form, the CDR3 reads TGTGCCAGCAGTGAAATGGGGCTCTATAATTCACCCCTCCACTTT.

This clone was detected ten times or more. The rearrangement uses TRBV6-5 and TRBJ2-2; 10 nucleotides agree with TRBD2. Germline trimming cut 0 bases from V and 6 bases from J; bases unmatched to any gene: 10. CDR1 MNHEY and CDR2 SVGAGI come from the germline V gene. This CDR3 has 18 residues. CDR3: CASSYSGLAGVYPGELFF. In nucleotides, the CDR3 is TGTGCCAGCAGTTACTCGGGGCTAGCGGGGGTATATCCCGGGGAGCTGTTTTTT.

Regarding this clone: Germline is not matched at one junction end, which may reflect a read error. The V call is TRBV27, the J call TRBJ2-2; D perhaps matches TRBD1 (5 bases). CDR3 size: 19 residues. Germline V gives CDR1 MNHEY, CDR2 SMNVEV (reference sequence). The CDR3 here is CASSWGNPVTASNTGQLFF. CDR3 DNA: TGTGCCAGCAGTTGGGGAAACCCCGTGACAGCCTCGAACACCGGGCAGCTGTTTTTT.

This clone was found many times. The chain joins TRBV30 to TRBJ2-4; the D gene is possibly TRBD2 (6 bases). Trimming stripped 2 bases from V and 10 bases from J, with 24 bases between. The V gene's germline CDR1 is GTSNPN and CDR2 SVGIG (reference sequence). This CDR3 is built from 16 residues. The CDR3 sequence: CAWSLPPGAAGHIQYF. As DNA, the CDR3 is TGTGCCTGGAGTCTCCCCCCCGGGGCCGCGGGGCATATTCAGTACTTC.

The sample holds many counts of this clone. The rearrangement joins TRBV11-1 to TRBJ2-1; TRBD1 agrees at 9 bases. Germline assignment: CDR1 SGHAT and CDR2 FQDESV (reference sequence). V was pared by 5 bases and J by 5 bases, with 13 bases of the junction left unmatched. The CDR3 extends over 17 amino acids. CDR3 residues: CASSPRGGQGINNEQFF. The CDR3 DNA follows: TGTGCCAGCAGCCCAAGGGGGGGACAGGGTATAAACAATGAGCAGTTCTTC.

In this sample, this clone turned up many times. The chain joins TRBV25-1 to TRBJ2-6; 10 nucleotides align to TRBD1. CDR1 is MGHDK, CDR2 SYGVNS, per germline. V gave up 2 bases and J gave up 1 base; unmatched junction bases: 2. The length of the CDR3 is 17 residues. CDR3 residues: CASSERTGGSGANVLTF. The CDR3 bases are TGTGCCAGCAGTGAACGGACAGGGGGGTCTGGGGCCAACGTCCTGACTTTC.

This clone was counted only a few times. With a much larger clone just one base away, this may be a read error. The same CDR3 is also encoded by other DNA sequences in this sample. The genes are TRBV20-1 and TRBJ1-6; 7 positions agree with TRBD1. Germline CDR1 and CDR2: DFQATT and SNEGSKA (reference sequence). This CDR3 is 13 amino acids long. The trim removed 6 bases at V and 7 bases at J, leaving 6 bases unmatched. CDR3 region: CSARQGFNSPLHF. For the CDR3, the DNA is TGCAGTGCCCGACAGGGATTCAATTCACCCCTCCACTTT.

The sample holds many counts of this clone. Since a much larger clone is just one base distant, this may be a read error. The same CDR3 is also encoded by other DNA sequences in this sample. The DNA for the CDR3 is TGTGCCAGCAGGAAAGGGGTTGATCAGCCCCAGCATTTT. Residues: CASRKGVDQPQHF. The rearrangement joins TRBV28 to TRBJ1-5; TRBD1 is a possible D gene (5 bases). With 6 bases removed from V and 5 bases from J, the gap between germline ends came to 11 bases. This CDR3 has 13 amino acids. Germline V gives CDR1 MDHEN, CDR2 SYDVKM.